Sequencing of this TCR beta chain was carried out in a study of technical replicates of blood from four donors. Data came from immunoSEQ multiplex PCR; TCRdb stores just in-frame clones and leaves some out. The sample has 70,000 to 85,000 clones, 95% to 98% seen once. CDR1 is MGHRA and CDR2 is YSYEKL in the germline V gene. This CDR3 contains 15 residues. Trimming cost V 2 bases and J 4 bases; bases outside gene matches: 4. The sequenced sample consisted of T cells isolated from PBMCs. The chain recombines TRBV4-1 with TRBJ2-4, with 8 bases fitting TRBD2. This clonotype was sampled from a human donor in good health. Here the CDR3 reads CASSQLGLGKNIQYF. The CDR3 DNA follows: TGCGCCAGCAGCCAACTGGGACTAGGTAAAAACATTCAGTACTTC.